A single sample is the source of the 18 T cell receptor beta chains below, sequenced in a study of T cell repertoires in cytomegalovirus infection. TCRdb called the reads again in MiXCR, with one record for every CDR3 protein. The data show 60,000 to 80,000 distinct CDR3 sequences, over 20% seen once. These receptors have no known antigen. The sequencing used CD8+ T cells from cultured PBMCs, collected from culture after CMV antigen stimulation. Every receptor here comes from a human donor in good health (CMV status not recorded). Some clones in this sample may be carry-over from other donors' samples.

This clonotype was observed many times. V is TRBV7-2 and J is TRBJ1-3; no definite D call. V lost 2 bases, J lost 2 bases, and 13 bases lay in between. CDR3 size: 16 residues. CDR1 and CDR2 from the germline V gene are SGHTA and FQGNSA. The CDR3 DNA is TGTGCCAGCAGCTTATTCATCGGAACTACTGGAAACACCATATATTTT. Protein product: CASSLFIGTTGNTIYF. The variable domain in full, completed from reference TRBV7-2 and TRBJ1-3, reads GAGVSQSPSNKVTEKGKDVELRCDPISGHTALYWYRQSLGQGLEFLIYFQGNSAPDKSGLPSDRFSAERTGGSVSTLTIQRTQQEDSAVYLCASSLFIGTTGNTIYFGEGSWLTVV.

The chain uses TRBV7-2 and TRBJ1-1; D is uncertain. Trimming took off 10 bases at V and 5 bases at J, with 14 bases between the two ends. In germline, CDR1 is SGHTA, CDR2 FQGNSA. The CDR3 has 12 residues. The CDR3 protein is CATYLNGTEAFF. The CDR3 nucleotides are TGTGCCACCTACTTAAATGGGACTGAAGCTTTCTTT.

V and J are TRBV27 and TRBJ2-7; tentative D call: TRBD1 (7 bases). Between the trimmed V and J ends, which lost 0 bases and 5 bases, there was a span of 17 bases. Germline CDR1 reads MNHEY; CDR2 reads SMNVEV (reference sequence). The CDR3 sequence is 16 residues long. As DNA, the CDR3 is TGTGCCAGCAGTTTATCGCCCCCTCAGGGGGGACACGAGCAGTACTTC. This translates into CASSLSPPQGGHEQYF.

The chain employs TRBV28 and TRBJ2-7; 11 bases are a match to TRBD2. CDR3 length: 16 residues. CDR1 and CDR2 from the germline V gene are MDHEN and SYDVKM. J lost 3 bases, V lost 1 base, and 5 bases had no gene match. CDR3 bases: TGTGCCAGCAGTTTATCCAGGACTAGCGGGCGCTACGAGCAGTACTTC. Translation gives CASSLSRTSGRYEQYF.

The chain combines TRBV6-2 or TRBV6-3 with TRBJ1-5; 9 nucleotides agree with TRBD1. After removal of 0 bases from V and 2 bases from J, the junction contained 5 bases not matched to a gene. The CDR3 totals 17 residues. Germline CDR1 MNHEY, CDR2 SVGEGT. CDR3 nucleotide sequence: TGTGCCAGCAGTTACTCTCGCCGGGACAGGGGCAATCAGCCCCAGCATTTT. It yields the protein CASSYSRRDRGNQPQHF.

The gene calls are TRBV7-9 and TRBJ2-3, with TRBD1 identical over 9 bases. The CDR3 has 15 amino acids. Germline CDR1 reads SEHNR; CDR2 reads FQNEAQ (reference sequence). Trimming cost V 9 bases and J 1 base; bases outside gene matches: 8. This CDR3 is CASTARDRGTDTQYF. The CDR3 coding sequence is TGTGCCAGTACCGCTCGGGACAGGGGCACAGATACGCAGTATTTT.

The chain combines TRBV7-8 with TRBJ1-1; maybe TRBD1 (5 bases). Germline CDR1 SGHVS, CDR2 FQNEAQ. The CDR3 is made up of 16 amino acids. V lost 0 bases, J lost 0 bases, and 11 bases lay in between. CDR3 region: CASSLALGTVNTEAFF. The CDR3 nucleotides are TGTGCCAGCAGCTTAGCGCTTGGGACGGTGAACACTGAAGCTTTCTTT.

This clonotype was found a few times. The rearrangement links TRBV10-2 to TRBJ1-1; D is unclear. Trimming pared 2 bases from V and 4 bases from J, leaving 17 bases between. Germline V CDR1 and CDR2: WSHSY, SAAADI. This CDR3 has 16 amino acids. DNA for the CDR3: TGCGCCAGCAGTGAGACTAAGACGACCCTGAGCACTGAAGCTTTCTTT. It yields the protein CASSETKTTLSTEAFF.

The J gene is TRBJ1-1, the V gene TRBV7-9; possibly TRBD1 for D (5 bases). Trimming took off 5 bases at V and 8 bases at J, with 9 bases between the two ends. CDR3 length: 11 amino acids. Per the germline V gene, CDR1 is SEHNR and CDR2 is FQNEAQ (reference sequence). The CDR3 reads CASSGGGEAFF. CDR3 in DNA: TGTGCCAGCAGCGGGGGGGGGGAAGCTTTCTTT.

This clonotype was counted only a few times. V and J are TRBV12-3 or TRBV12-4 and TRBJ2-7; D ambiguous. Trimming took 6 bases from V and 5 from J, leaving 14 bases between them. This CDR3 region has 13 residues. The DNA of the CDR3 is TGTGCCAGCAGCTTCTTACACCTGAACGAGCAGTACTTC. This translates into CASSFLHLNEQYF.

This clonotype appeared a few times. The chain links TRBV7-2 to TRBJ1-4; D remains ambiguous. V was clipped by 2 bases and J by 0 bases, with 22 bases between them. The CDR3 loop spans 20 amino acids. Germline loops: CDR1 SGHTA, CDR2 FQGNSA. CDR3 sequence reads: CASSLWGRTGLNPTNEKLFF. In DNA, the CDR3 is TGTGCCAGCAGCTTATGGGGTCGTACGGGGTTGAACCCAACTAATGAAAAACTGTTTTTT.

V and J are TRBV12-3 or TRBV12-4 and TRBJ1-1, with D possibly TRBD1 on 6 matching bases. The CDR3 spans 13 residues. Trimming shortened V by 1 base and J by 9 bases, and 12 bases separated the two germline ends. The CDR3 loop reads CASSLGGAGKAFF. The CDR3 DNA is TGTGCCAGCAGTTTAGGGGGGGCGGGGAAAGCTTTCTTT.

This sequence joins TRBV6-2 or TRBV6-3 and TRBJ2-1; D may be TRBD1 (5 bases). Germline assignment: CDR1 MNHEY and CDR2 SVGEGT. This CDR3 has 13 amino acids. V shed 6 bases and J shed 4 bases, with 10 bases lying between them. CDR3 coding DNA: TGTGCCAGCAGCCCGGACACTTACAATGAGCAGTTCTTC. This encodes CASSPDTYNEQFF.

J is TRBJ2-5 and V is TRBV7-2; D is possibly TRBD1 (6 bases). Germline values: CDR1 SGHTA, CDR2 FQGNSA. V lost 5 bases and J 2 bases, leaving 15 bases between the germline ends. The CDR3 contains 15 residues. CDR3 sequence reads: CASSLNRVLQETQYF. In DNA, the CDR3 is TGTGCCAGCAGCCTGAACAGGGTCTTACAAGAGACCCAGTACTTC. The entire variable domain, with the rest obtained from reference TRBV7-2 and TRBJ2-5, is as follows: GAGVSQSPSNKVTEKGKDVELRCDPISGHTALYWYRQSLGQGLEFLIYFQGNSAPDKSGLPSDRFSAERTGGSVSTLTIQRTQQEDSAVYLCASSLNRVLQETQYFGPGTRLLVL.

This clonotype has a handful of counts. This chain uses TRBV12-3 or TRBV12-4 with TRBJ1-2; 9 bases match TRBD1. V gave up 8 bases and J gave up 5 bases; unmatched junction bases: 12. The CDR3 consists of 15 residues. In nucleotides, the CDR3 is TGTGCCAGCCCTCGACCGGGACAGGGACAATATGGCTACACCTTC. This translates into CASPRPGQGQYGYTF.

The chain employs TRBV27 and TRBJ1-5; no clear D gene. The germline V gene encodes CDR1 MNHEY and CDR2 SMNVEV (reference sequence). The CDR3 loop spans 15 amino acids. Between the trimmed V and J ends, which lost 6 bases and 0 bases, there was a span of 12 bases. The CDR3 nucleotides read TGTGCCAGCAGCGACGGAGGGAGTAGCAATCAGCCCCAGCATTTT. Protein sequence: CASSDGGSSNQPQHF.

This clonotype was detected a few times. V and J are TRBV6-5 and TRBJ1-1; the match to TRBD1 covers 7 bases. With 4 bases clipped from V and 4 bases from J, the junction kept 3 bases outside the gene matches. CDR3 length: 13 amino acids. Per the germline V gene, CDR1 is MNHEY and CDR2 is SVGAGI. CDR3: CASSLSGGTEAFF. Written as DNA, the CDR3 is TGTGCCAGCAGTTTATCAGGGGGCACTGAAGCTTTCTTT.

The chain recombines TRBV9 with TRBJ2-6; no firm D call. Per the germline V gene, CDR1 is SGDLS and CDR2 is YYNGEE. CDR3 length equals 12 residues. V was shortened by 4 bases and J by 11 bases, with 10 bases between the two germline ends. This CDR3 is CASSQQRHVLTF. CDR3 DNA: TGTGCCAGCAGCCAACAGCGTCACGTCCTGACTTTC.